This TCR beta chain comes out of a study of blood T cell repertoires in COVID-19. Study-level background: PBMCs, B-cell-depleted T cells, or T cells provided the cDNA or gDNA that made up the material.

Seattle's enrolled individuals joined amid active infection and were then monitored longitudinally. In the authors' methods: Estimation of nucleated cell counts was performed using reference gene primer amplification. Some clones are missing from TCRdb's copy, which holds only in-frame ones; the method was immunoSEQ multiplex PCR. V, J and clone size derive from that table, while D and trimming were established from the DNA sequence. Of more than 300,000 clones detected, roughly 88% appear once; the ten largest clones hold 1.5% to 2%. The CDR3 has 18 amino acids. V dropped 2 bases and J dropped 3; count of bases not matched to a gene: 13. This clone showed up just once.

The chain carries TRBV23-1 and TRBJ1-5, with 7 positions matching TRBD1. TRBV23-1 is assigned to the ORF class and has an uncertain function. The TCR sequence derives from a woman aged 25 to 39 with COVID-19, enrolled during active disease. The sample taken for sequencing was peripheral blood. The CDR3 reads CASSQKGSRDSPNQPQHF. For the CDR3, the DNA is TGCGCCAGCAGTCAAAAAGGCTCCCGGGACAGCCCCAATCAGCCCCAGCATTTT.